Following are 18 T cell receptor beta chains from one sample sequenced in a study of identical twins. TCRdb itself ran the 5' RACE reads through MiXCR, one entry per CDR3 protein. Of 460,000 or so distinct CDR3 sequences listed, approximately 15% are singletons. The same specimen was also included in a second study, on yellow fever vaccine responses in identical twins.

Sequences were obtained from CD4+ T cells sorted from blood. The source is a woman between 18 and 29 years old in good health.

The chain links TRBV7-2 to TRBJ2-2; a possible D gene is TRBD2 (5 bases). The CDR3 is made up of 15 amino acids. From germline, CDR1 is SGHTA and CDR2 FQGNSA. Trimming cost V 5 bases and J 1 base, with 11 bases left between them. The CDR3 sequence: CASSPRGENTGELFF. CDR3 in DNA: TGTGCCAGCAGCCCCCGGGGAGAGAACACCGGGGAGCTGTTTTTT.

Many counts were recorded for this clonotype. This chain connects TRBV5-1 to TRBJ2-3, with 10 bases lining up with TRBD1. This CDR3 is built from 14 residues. The V segment lost 4 bases and the J segment 4 bases; nucleotides outside the gene matches: 3. Germline lookup yields CDR1 SGHRS and CDR2 YFSETQ. The CDR3 bases are TGCGCCAGCAGCACGGGACAGGGGCCAGATACGCAGTATTTT. It yields the protein CASSTGQGPDTQYF.

The J gene is TRBJ2-7, the V gene TRBV6-4; TRBD1 agrees at 7 bases. J was trimmed by 0 bases and V by 4 bases; bases with no gene match: 6. The CDR3 extends over 15 amino acids. Germline values: CDR1 MRHNA, CDR2 SNTAGT. The DNA for the CDR3 is TGTGCCAGCAGTGTAAACTCAGGGGGCTCCTACGAGCAGTACTTC. Translating it yields CASSVNSGGSYEQYF.

This clonotype was seen more than once but under ten times. CDR3 loop: CSARERRLKDEAFF. CDR3 DNA: TGCAGTGCTAGAGAGCGGCGGCTTAAGGATGAAGCTTTCTTT. The chain combines TRBV20-1 with TRBJ1-1; D ambiguous. V dropped 0 bases and J dropped 7 bases, with 15 bases sitting between them. Germline V lookup: CDR1 DFQATT, CDR2 SNEGSKA (reference sequence). The CDR3 is 14 residues long.

The rearrangement joins TRBV29-1 to TRBJ1-5; unclear D gene. The CDR3 runs 13 residues. CDR1 is SQVTM and CDR2 is ANQGSEA in the germline V gene. The CDR3 loop is CSVARDSNQPQHF. Written as DNA, the CDR3 is TGCAGTGTGGCACGGGATAGCAATCAGCCCCAGCATTTT. Based on the CDR3 plus reference TRBV29-1 and TRBJ1-5, the full variable domain is SAVISQKPSRDICQRGTSLTIQCQVDSQVTMMFWYRQQPGQSLTLIATANQGSEATYESGFVIDKFPISRPNLTFSTLTVSNMSPEDSSIYLCSVARDSNQPQHFGDGTRLSIL.

The chain links TRBV29-1 to TRBJ2-3; 8 bases are a match to TRBD2. The CDR3 totals 13 residues. The trim removed 8 bases at V and 0 bases at J, leaving 4 bases unmatched. CDR1 SQVTM and CDR2 ANQGSEA come from the germline V gene. DNA for the CDR3: TGCAGCACTAGCGGTACTAGCACAGATACGCAGTATTTT. It yields the protein CSTSGTSTDTQYF.

This clonotype was seen more than once but under ten times. The rearrangement uses TRBV20-1 and TRBJ2-5, with D unresolved. The germline CDR1 and CDR2 sequences are DFQATT and SNEGSKA (reference sequence). The V and J ends lost 0 bases and 8 bases respectively, with 13 bases between them. The CDR3 is made up of 13 amino acids. DNA for the CDR3: TGCAGTGCTAGAGACAGGCGTGGGATAACCCAGTACTTC. Its translation: CSARDRRGITQYF.

This clonotype has only a few counts. The V gene is TRBV12-3 or TRBV12-4, the J gene TRBJ2-7; TRBD2 is a possible D gene (5 bases). CDR3 size: 10 residues. V was trimmed by 5 bases and J by 6 bases, leaving 5 bases between them. CDR3 amino acids: CASSGSEQYF. Here the CDR3 DNA reads TGTGCCAGCAGTGGGAGCGAGCAGTACTTC.

This clonotype was seen ten or more times. V and J are TRBV9 and TRBJ1-1; D remains unclear. Trimming removed 1 base from V and 7 bases from J, with 8 bases in between. Germline V gives CDR1 SGDLS, CDR2 YYNGEE. CDR3 length equals 12 residues. The CDR3 spells CASSVSCCEAFF. The CDR3 nucleotides read TGTGCCAGCAGCGTAAGTTGTTGTGAAGCTTTCTTT.

This chain uses TRBV7-9 with TRBJ2-3, with D tentatively TRBD1 (5 bases). Germline V lookup: CDR1 SEHNR, CDR2 FQNEAQ (reference sequence). This CDR3 spans 14 amino acids. V lost 4 bases, J lost 4 bases, and 12 bases lay in between. CDR3 protein: CASSSQGASDTQYF. CDR3 bases: TGTGCCAGCAGCTCTCAGGGTGCCTCAGATACGCAGTATTTT.

This clonotype was seen more than once but under ten times. This rearrangement joins TRBV7-9 to TRBJ2-7; TRBD2 might be the D (6 bases). Germline V gene lookup returns CDR1 SEHNR and CDR2 FQNEAQ (reference sequence). The CDR3 has 14 amino acids. V lost 5 bases and J 2 bases, leaving 13 bases between the germline ends. Here the CDR3 reads CASSPGVPPYEQYF. The CDR3 DNA reads as TGTGCCAGCAGCCCGGGGGTGCCACCCTACGAGCAGTACTTC.

This clonotype was counted at least ten times. The V and J genes are TRBV12-3 or TRBV12-4 and TRBJ1-1, with a weak D call TRBD1 (6 bases). The CDR3 has 15 amino acids. Trimming left V 6 bases short and J 8 bases short, with 22 bases between. The CDR3 DNA reads as TGTGCCAGCAGCCATCGAACAGGGCCGAGGGTCGAAGCTTTCTTT. Protein product: CASSHRTGPRVEAFF.

This clonotype was counted at least ten times. V is TRBV5-1 and J is TRBJ1-1; 7 bases fit TRBD1. J was trimmed by 3 bases and V by 5 bases; bases with no gene match: 10. This CDR3 is 15 amino acids long. Germline assignment: CDR1 SGHRS and CDR2 YFSETQ. The CDR3 loop reads CASRRTGDGYTEAFF. In DNA, the CDR3 is TGCGCCAGCAGGCGGACAGGTGATGGGTACACTGAAGCTTTCTTT.

The chain links TRBV5-1 to TRBJ2-7; D might be TRBD2 (5 bases). This CDR3 is 15 amino acids long. V gave up 7 bases and J gave up 5 bases, with 22 bases separating them. CDR1 and CDR2 from the germline V gene are SGHRS and YFSETQ. CDR3 loop: CASEVGSVGYHEQYF. DNA for the CDR3: TGCGCCAGCGAAGTGGGGAGCGTGGGGTATCACGAGCAGTACTTC.

Many counts were recorded for this clonotype. This chain connects TRBV7-9 to TRBJ1-4, with a tentative D call TRBD1 (5 bases). Germline V CDR1 and CDR2: SEHNR, FQNEAQ (reference sequence). Deletions cut 5 bases from V and 2 bases from J, with 9 bases between. The CDR3 is 14 amino acids. The CDR3 DNA sequence: TGTGCCAGCAGCCTCAGACAGACTAATGAAAAACTGTTTTTT. Protein product: CASSLRQTNEKLFF.

At least ten counts were recorded for this clonotype. The CDR3 spells CASSRQGFTYEQYF. CDR3 nucleotides: TGTGCCAGCAGCAGACAGGGCTTTACCTACGAGCAGTACTTC. The chain uses TRBV12-3 or TRBV12-4 and TRBJ2-7, with 7 positions matching TRBD1. The J segment lost 2 bases and the V segment lost 6 bases, leaving 7 bases of the junction unmatched. The CDR3 extends over 14 amino acids.

The rearrangement joins TRBV4-1 to TRBJ1-2; D gene unclear. This CDR3 has 14 residues. V was pared by 1 base and J by 7 bases, with 13 bases between. Germline V lookup: CDR1 MGHRA, CDR2 YSYEKL. CDR3 region: CASSQGNNVGGYTF. The CDR3 DNA follows: TGCGCCAGCAGCCAAGGTAACAATGTAGGTGGCTACACCTTC.

This clonotype has a count of ten or more. This rearrangement joins TRBV7-9 to TRBJ2-3; the match to TRBD2 covers 13 bases. The trim removed 5 bases at V and 4 bases at J, leaving 9 bases unmatched. The CDR3 runs to 17 residues. CDR1 is SEHNR, CDR2 FQNEAQ, per germline (reference sequence). In DNA, the CDR3 is TGTGCCAGCAGCACCCGGACTAGCGGGAGACATCCAGATACGCAGTATTTT. Translating it yields CASSTRTSGRHPDTQYF.